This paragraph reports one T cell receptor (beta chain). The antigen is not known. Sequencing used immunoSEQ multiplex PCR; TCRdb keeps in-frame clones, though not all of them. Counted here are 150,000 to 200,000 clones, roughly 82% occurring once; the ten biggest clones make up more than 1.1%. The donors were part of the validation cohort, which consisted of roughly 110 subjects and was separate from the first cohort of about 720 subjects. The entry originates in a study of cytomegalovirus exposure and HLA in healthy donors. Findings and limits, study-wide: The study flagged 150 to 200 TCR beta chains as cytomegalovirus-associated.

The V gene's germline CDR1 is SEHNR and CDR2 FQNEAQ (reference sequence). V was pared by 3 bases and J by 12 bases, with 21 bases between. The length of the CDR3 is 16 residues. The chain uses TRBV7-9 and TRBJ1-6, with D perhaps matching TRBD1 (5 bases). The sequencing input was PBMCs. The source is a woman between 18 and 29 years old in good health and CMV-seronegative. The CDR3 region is CASSFAAGTVPGPLHF. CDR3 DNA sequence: TGTGCCAGCAGCTTTGCGGCCGGGACTGTTCCAGGACCCCTCCACTTT. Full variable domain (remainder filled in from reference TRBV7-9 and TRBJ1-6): DTGVSQNPRHKITKRGQNVTFRCDPISEHNRLYWYRQTLGQGPEFLTYFQNEAQLEKSRLLSDRFSAERPKGSFSTLEIQRTEQGDSAMYLCASSFAAGTVPGPLHFGNGTRLTVT.